This T cell receptor beta chain was identified in a study of blood T cell repertoires in COVID-19. Across the study: COVID-19 samples, acute and convalescent, were from the United States, Italy and Spain. Sample material is recorded as cDNA or gDNA derived from T cells, B-cell-depleted T cells, or PBMCs.

As handled by the study authors: Estimation of nucleated cell counts relied on the amplification of reference gene primers. Repertoires were generated with immunoSEQ multiplex PCR, while TCRdb's copy carries only in-frame clones and drops some. That table supplies the V and J calls and clone size; D and trimming were determined from the DNA. The repertoire holds 250,000 to 300,000 clones, with about 89% as singletons. CDR3 length equals 13 residues. Per the germline V gene, CDR1 is SGHTA and CDR2 is FQGTGA. V shed 4 bases, J shed 8 bases, and the junction held 5 bases outside the gene matches. Concerning this clone: This sample also contains other DNA sequences that code for the same CDR3.

Material for sequencing was peripheral blood. V usage is TRBV7-3 and J usage is TRBJ1-2; TRBD1 matches 9 bases. The sequence was collected from a man in his fifties with acute or convalescent COVID-19. The CDR3 loop is CASSSGQGYGYTF. Here the CDR3 DNA reads TGTGCCAGCAGCTCGGGACAGGGATACGGCTACACCTTC.